Below are 13 T cell receptor beta chains sequenced from a single sample in a study of blood T cell repertoires in COVID-19. TCRdb keeps only in-frame clones here, not all; method: immunoSEQ multiplex PCR. The table has 250,000 to 350,000 clones, about 89% seen once. The sequenced sample was peripheral blood. Every receptor here comes from a woman in her fifties or sixties who had recovered from COVID-19.

The rearrangement uses TRBV24-1 and TRBJ1-1; TRBD1 is a possible D gene (6 bases). Trimming removed 4 bases at V and 5 bases at J, with 10 bases between. Germline CDR1 and CDR2: KGHDR and SFDVKD. The CDR3 consists of 13 residues. The CDR3: CATSDQDRTEAFF. Here the CDR3 DNA reads TGTGCCACCAGTGACCAAGACAGGACTGAAGCTTTCTTT.

The count of this clone is one. CDR3 DNA sequence: TGTGCCACCAGCAGAGAGGGAATGCAGGGTTTCGCCGGGGAGCTGTTTTTT. The encoded protein is CATSREGMQGFAGELFF. The chain recombines TRBV15 with TRBJ2-2; tentatively, D is TRBD1 (5 bases). Germline-derived CDR1 and CDR2 are LNHNV and YYDKDF (reference sequence). The CDR3 extends over 17 amino acids. Trimming pared 0 bases from V and 6 bases from J, leaving 17 bases between. The whole variable domain, remainder taken from reference TRBV15 and TRBJ2-2, is DAMVIQNPRYQVTQFGKPVTLSCSQTLNHNVMYWYQQKSSQAPKLLFHYYDKDFNNEADTPDNFQSRRPNTSFCFLDIRSPGLGDTAMYLCATSREGMQGFAGELFFGEGSRLTVL.

Comment on this clone: Other DNA sequences in the sample encode the same CDR3. This chain links TRBV5-4 with TRBJ1-2; no clear D gene. Germline lookup yields CDR1 SGHNT and CDR2 YYREEE (reference sequence). Trimming left V 0 bases short and J 3 bases short, with 6 bases between. The CDR3 is 13 amino acids. CDR3 in amino acids: CASSLDRDYGYTF. In DNA, the CDR3 is TGTGCCAGCAGCTTGGACCGGGACTATGGCTACACCTTC.

J is TRBJ2-1 and V is TRBV19; 14 bases are a match to TRBD2. The V and J ends lost 2 bases and 9 bases, in that order; junction bases with no gene match: 3. The germline V gene encodes CDR1 LNHDA and CDR2 SQIVND (reference sequence). The CDR3 totals 15 residues. The CDR3 nucleotides are TGTGCCAGTAGTATATCGACTAGCGGGAGGGGTGAGCAGTTCTTC. Translating it yields CASSISTSGRGEQFF.

This clone was observed a handful of times. CDR3 sequence: CASSPGQPYEQYF. The CDR3 region has the DNA TGTGCCAGCAGCCCCGGACAGCCTTACGAGCAGTACTTC. J is TRBJ2-7 and V is TRBV7-2; possible D gene TRBD1, 6 bases. The V and J ends lost 5 bases and 4 bases respectively, with 12 bases between them. From germline, CDR1 is SGHTA and CDR2 FQGNSA. The CDR3 has 13 residues.

The rearrangement links TRBV7-9 to TRBJ2-2; TRBD2 matches 7 bases. There are 17 residues in the CDR3. The V gene's germline CDR1 is SEHNR and CDR2 FQNEAQ (reference sequence). Trimming removed 1 base from V and 0 bases from J; junction bases left unmatched: 5. The CDR3 region has the DNA TGTGCCAGCAGCTTAGGTGTTAGCGGGTCGAACACCGGGGAGCTGTTTTTT. It is translated as CASSLGVSGSNTGELFF.

CDR3 in amino acids: CASSNRGHRIETQYF. CDR3 DNA: TGTGCCAGCAGTAACAGGGGACATCGCATAGAGACCCAGTACTTC. The chain employs TRBV28 and TRBJ2-5; 7 positions match TRBD1. This CDR3 is 15 amino acids long. Germline V gives CDR1 MDHEN, CDR2 SYDVKM. With 5 bases clipped from V and 4 bases from J, the junction kept 10 bases outside the gene matches.

The DNA of the CDR3 is TGTGCCAGCAGCCGCGGAAACTCCTACAATGAGCAGTTCTTC. Amino acid sequence: CASSRGNSYNEQFF. This chain links TRBV6-5 with TRBJ2-1; no definite D call. Germline V gene lookup returns CDR1 MNHEY and CDR2 SVGAGI. The CDR3 is 14 amino acids. V was cut by 6 bases and J by 0 bases, with 9 bases left in between.

The chain carries TRBV19 and TRBJ2-5, with D hard to call. The CDR3 has 13 amino acids. Germline loops: CDR1 LNHDA, CDR2 SQIVND (reference sequence). The germline V and J ends were trimmed by 4 bases and 5 bases, with 11 bases remaining between them. CDR3 in DNA: TGTGCCAGTAGTAGTGGCCCCCTCGAGACCCAGTACTTC. Translation gives CASSSGPLETQYF.

The chain uses TRBV5-6 and TRBJ1-6, with no clear D. Trimming stripped 2 bases from V and 0 bases from J, with 3 bases between. Germline lookup yields CDR1 SGHDT and CDR2 YYEEEE. The CDR3 runs to 14 residues. The CDR3 sequence is CASSFRSYNSPLHF. The DNA of the CDR3 is TGTGCCAGCAGCTTCCGCTCCTATAATTCACCCCTCCACTTT.

The V call is TRBV19, the J call TRBJ1-2; 10 nucleotides match TRBD1. Germline CDR1 and CDR2: LNHDA and SQIVND (reference sequence). J lost 3 bases, V lost 7 bases, and 5 bases had no gene match. CDR3 length: 14 amino acids. The CDR3 region is CASNPDRGDYGYTF. For the CDR3, the DNA is TGTGCCAGTAACCCGGACAGGGGGGACTATGGCTACACCTTC.

The V call is TRBV27, the J call TRBJ2-3; 9 bases fit TRBD1. Germline values: CDR1 MNHEY, CDR2 SMNVEV (reference sequence). The CDR3 covers 14 residues. Trimming at V came to 7 bases and at J to 6 bases, leaving 8 bases not matched to a gene. The CDR3 reads CASTGTGFSDTQYF. In nucleotides, the CDR3 is TGTGCCAGCACCGGGACAGGGTTTTCCGATACGCAGTATTTT.

The chain joins TRBV5-4 to TRBJ2-1; 8 positions agree with TRBD2. The CDR3 is 13 amino acids. Per the germline V gene, CDR1 is SGHNT and CDR2 is YYREEE (reference sequence). Germline trimming cut 1 base from V and 6 bases from J; bases unmatched to any gene: 0. CDR3 nucleotide sequence: TGTGCCAGCAGCTTGCGGGGGGGCAATGAGCAGTTCTTC. Translation gives CASSLRGGNEQFF.